The 10 T cell receptor beta chains listed next were all sequenced from one sample in a study of blood T cell repertoires in COVID-19. TCRdb's table, derived via immunoSEQ multiplex PCR, lists solely in-frame clones and lacks some. The data show under 95,000 clones, around four fifths seen once. The sequenced sample was peripheral blood. The receptors stem from a human donor in a cohort sampled during active COVID-19.

This chain joins TRBV14 and TRBJ1-1; the D gene is possibly TRBD1 (5 bases). The CDR3 covers 17 residues. Between the trimmed V and J ends, which lost 5 bases and 4 bases, there was a span of 23 bases. The germline V gene has CDR1 SGHDN and CDR2 FVKESK. Here the CDR3 DNA reads TGTGCCAGCAGCTTAGGGAGGACCAGGGCCGGTACCACTGAAGCTTTCTTT. Translated, it gives CASSLGRTRAGTTEAFF.

The chain couples TRBV11-2 to TRBJ1-4; D gene unclear. Trimming shortened V by 5 bases and J by 11 bases, and 21 bases separated the two germline ends. This CDR3 spans 15 amino acids. Germline V gene sequence: CDR1 SGHAT, CDR2 FQNNGV. The CDR3: CASSAIGPSSPKLFF. CDR3 DNA sequence: TGTGCCAGCAGCGCCATTGGGCCATCTTCTCCCAAACTGTTTTTT.

J is TRBJ2-7 and V is TRBV20-1; TRBD2 aligns across 13 bases. The CDR3 is made up of 14 amino acids. The V segment lost 5 bases and the J segment 3 bases; nucleotides outside the gene matches: 4. The germline V gene has CDR1 DFQATT and CDR2 SNEGSKA (reference sequence). The CDR3 loop reads CSARGLAGDYEQYF. The CDR3 DNA reads TGCAGTGCTCGTGGACTAGCGGGAGACTACGAGCAGTACTTC.

The chain carries TRBV5-1 and TRBJ1-1; tentative D call: TRBD1 (5 bases). Per the germline V gene, CDR1 is SGHRS and CDR2 is YFSETQ. The CDR3 is 15 residues long. V dropped 0 bases and J dropped 5 bases, with 14 bases sitting between them. CDR3 nucleotide sequence: TGCGCCAGCAGCTTGGGAGAGACAGTCGGGACTGAAGCTTTCTTT. It yields the protein CASSLGETVGTEAFF.

This clone was seen more than once but under ten times. This chain connects TRBV12-3 or TRBV12-4 to TRBJ1-3; the D gene is possibly TRBD1 (6 bases). This CDR3 contains 13 residues. V was cut by 5 bases and J by 5 bases, with 10 bases left in between. CDR3 DNA sequence: TGTGCCAGCAGTGCGAGGGACAGAAACACCATATATTTT. Amino acids: CASSARDRNTIYF.

J is TRBJ2-7 and V is TRBV5-1, with 9 bases identical to TRBD1. CDR1 SGHRS and CDR2 YFSETQ come from the germline V gene. The CDR3 length is 15 residues. The V segment lost 4 bases and the J segment 3 bases; nucleotides outside the gene matches: 8. The CDR3 sequence is CASSPGQGSLYEQYF. The CDR3 nucleotides read TGCGCCAGCAGCCCAGGACAGGGGTCACTCTACGAGCAGTACTTC.

CDR3 sequence: CASSYRRLAGFGETQYF. CDR3 coding DNA: TGTGCCAGCAGTTACCGACGACTAGCGGGGTTTGGAGAGACCCAGTACTTC. The chain employs TRBV6-2 or TRBV6-3 and TRBJ2-5; 11 bases align to TRBD2. The CDR3 sequence is 17 residues long. Germline V gives CDR1 MNHEY, CDR2 SVGEGT. The J segment lost 4 bases and the V segment lost 2 bases, leaving 9 bases of the junction unmatched.

This clone was picked up a small number of times. The chain recombines TRBV5-1 with TRBJ2-7; no reliable D call. V lost 3 bases, J lost 1 base, and 8 bases lay in between. CDR1 and CDR2 (germline): SGHRS, YFSETQ. The CDR3 has 13 residues. The chain's CDR3 is CASSSTPSYEQYF. CDR3 nucleotides: TGCGCCAGCAGCTCCACACCATCCTACGAGCAGTACTTC.

The V call is TRBV9, the J call TRBJ2-7; 7 positions agree with TRBD2. Germline V gives CDR1 SGDLS, CDR2 YYNGEE. The CDR3 loop spans 13 amino acids. Unmatched junction bases numbered 10, after V lost 8 bases and J lost 5 bases. The CDR3 here is CASSGGSLDEQYF. CDR3 nucleotide sequence: TGTGCCAGTTCTGGCGGGAGTTTGGACGAGCAGTACTTC.

V gene TRBV6-5 combines with J gene TRBJ2-7; 11 nucleotides align to TRBD2. The CDR3 has 14 residues. Looked up from germline, CDR1 is MNHEY and CDR2 is SVGAGI. Trimming at V came to 2 bases and at J to 5 bases, leaving 2 bases not matched to a gene. DNA for the CDR3: TGTGCCAGCAGTTACCTGACTAGCGGGAACGAGCAGTACTTC. It codes for CASSYLTSGNEQYF.